The clone carrying this T cell receptor (beta chain) has a count of ten or more. The record originates from a study of regulatory T cells in long-lasting Graves disease. Time point here: newly diagnosed GD, antithyroid drugs for less than 3 months. From PBMCs, RNA was extracted and then used to make the TCR library. For TCR beta, libraries came from iRepertoire HTBI primers and Arm-PCR of CDR3 regions. In the source study's methods: The samples included 60 to 65 TRBV and 14 TRBJ segments. TCRdb passed the multiplex PCR reads through MiXCR, listing each CDR3 protein once. The V and J calls come from TCRdb's annotation, not from the publication. The sample records approximately 390,000 distinct CDR3 sequences, 15% to 20% being singletons. The CDR3 covers 12 residues. Trimming shortened V by 5 bases and J by 7 bases, and 11 bases separated the two germline ends. CDR1 is MDHEN, CDR2 SYDVKM, per germline.

In addition, the sample was reused for a study of T cells in Graves' hyperthyroidism and ophthalmopathy. That source reports: Primed by the HTBI set, a first-round RT-PCR was run on the TCR CDR3.

The TCR was taken from a woman between 18 and 29 years old with Graves disease. Material: peripheral blood mononuclear cells (PBMCs), obtained at new diagnosis, from a patient treated with antithyroid drugs. The gene calls are TRBV28 and TRBJ1-1, with a possible D match to TRBD1 (6 bases). CDR3 protein: CASSQKGGEAFF. The CDR3 DNA reads TGTGCCAGCAGTCAGAAGGGGGGTGAAGCTTTCTTT.